The 29 T cell receptor beta chains presented below share a single source sample, sequenced in a study of T-cell memory formation after mild COVID-19. Using its own MiXCR run on the 5' RACE reads, TCRdb lists one record per CDR3 protein. The data contain under 250,000 distinct CDR3 sequences, 27% of them singletons. Sample: PBMCs or a T cell subset sorted from them (not recorded which). These receptors originate from an adult woman who had mild COVID-19 (a few samples of this study predate the infection). Cell type and time point are not known.

The chain employs TRBV10-2 and TRBJ2-1, with TRBD1 identical over 7 bases. The V gene end was trimmed by 6 bases and the J gene end by 0 bases; junction bases not matched to a gene: 5. The CDR3 has 15 residues. Germline lookup yields CDR1 WSHSY and CDR2 SAAADI. The CDR3 DNA reads as TGCGCCAGCAGATTAGACAGGGACTCCTACAATGAGCAGTTCTTC. It encodes CASRLDRDSYNEQFF.

This clonotype was seen only a few times. The rearrangement joins TRBV5-1 to TRBJ2-3, with TRBD2 identical over 7 bases. The CDR3 contains 14 residues. V gave up 0 bases and J gave up 5 bases; unmatched junction bases: 3. Germline-derived CDR1 and CDR2 are SGHRS and YFSETQ. CDR3 residues: CASSLASGGDTQYF. DNA for the CDR3: TGCGCCAGCAGCTTGGCTAGCGGAGGAGATACGCAGTATTTT. The full variable domain, its missing parts supplied by reference TRBV5-1 and TRBJ2-3, is KAGVTQTPRYLIKTRGQQVTLSCSPISGHRSVSWYQQTPGQGLQFLFEYFSETQRNKGNFPGRFSGRQFSNSRSEMNVSTLELGDSALYLCASSLASGGDTQYFGPGTRLTVL.

This sequence joins TRBV7-3 and TRBJ2-1, with 9 bases that match TRBD2. Germline V gene lookup returns CDR1 SGHTA and CDR2 FQGTGA. V shed 5 bases and J 11 bases; nucleotides not matched to a gene: 16. The CDR3 is made up of 16 amino acids. The CDR3 DNA is TGTGCCAGCAGCCCACGAAGCGGGAGGCCCCTTGAGAAGCAGTTCTTC. Protein: CASSPRSGRPLEKQFF.

The table lists this clonotype with a few counts. The chain has TRBV29-1 and TRBJ2-7, with D perhaps TRBD2 (6 bases). Germline CDR1 reads SQVTM; CDR2 reads ANQGSEA. The CDR3 runs 13 residues. V gave up 4 bases and J gave up 3 bases, with 13 bases separating them. In DNA form, the CDR3 reads TGCAGCGTTGTGTCTACCGGGGGCTACGAGCAGTACTTC. It translates to CSVVSTGGYEQYF.

This clonotype has more than one count but fewer than ten. The chain has TRBV7-9 and TRBJ1-2, with D tentatively TRBD1 (6 bases). V lost 8 bases and J 6 bases, leaving 13 bases between the germline ends. The CDR3 sequence is 12 residues long. Germline V gene lookup returns CDR1 SEHNR and CDR2 FQNEAQ (reference sequence). The CDR3 DNA reads as TGTGCCAGCGTAAGGGGACATGATGGCTACACCTTC. This translates into CASVRGHDGYTF.

This clonotype occurred a few times. The chain carries TRBV12-3 or TRBV12-4 and TRBJ2-1, with 7 bases lining up with TRBD1. CDR3 length: 13 residues. Trimming cost V 6 bases and J 6 bases; bases outside gene matches: 5. For the CDR3, the DNA is TGTGCCAGCAGGCCCGGGACAGTCAATGAGCAGTTCTTC. Its translation is CASRPGTVNEQFF.

A few counts support this clonotype. The chain joins TRBV3-1 to TRBJ2-5; 10 nucleotides match TRBD2. J was trimmed by 5 bases and V by 1 base; bases with no gene match: 7. The CDR3 is 16 amino acids. CDR1 is LGHDT and CDR2 is YNNKEL in the germline V gene (reference sequence). In DNA form, the CDR3 reads TGTGCCAGCAGCCAAGGGTTTAGCGGGGGGTCGGAGACCCAGTACTTC. This translates into CASSQGFSGGSETQYF.

V usage is TRBV6-5 and J usage is TRBJ1-2, with 7 bases aligning to TRBD1. Germline V gene data show CDR1 as MNHEY and CDR2 as SVGAGI. With 8 bases clipped from V and 5 bases from J, the junction kept 8 bases outside the gene matches. This CDR3 is 13 amino acids long. The CDR3 spells CASYSGQNYGYTF. Written as DNA, the CDR3 is TGTGCCAGCTACTCGGGACAGAATTATGGCTACACCTTC.

This chain joins TRBV5-6 and TRBJ2-1, with 11 nucleotides matching TRBD2. J lost 4 bases, V lost 2 bases, and 5 bases had no gene match. Germline CDR1 and CDR2: SGHDT and YYEEEE. This CDR3 is 16 amino acids long. In DNA, the CDR3 is TGTGCCAGCAGCTTCGGACTAGCGGGTCGATACAATGAGCAGTTCTTC. It is translated as CASSFGLAGRYNEQFF.

V and J are TRBV11-3 and TRBJ2-1; 7 nucleotides line up with TRBD1. Trimming took 6 bases from V and 4 from J; bases not matched to a gene: 6. Germline CDR1 is SGHNT and CDR2 is YENEEA. The CDR3 length is 14 residues. The CDR3 region is CASSSNRGYNEQFF. The CDR3 nucleotides read TGTGCCAGCAGTTCTAACAGGGGATACAATGAGCAGTTCTTC.

The rearrangement uses TRBV2 and TRBJ2-2; D may be TRBD1 or TRBD2 (5 bases each). The length of the CDR3 is 15 residues. The germline V gene has CDR1 SNHLY and CDR2 FYNNEI. V gave up 2 bases and J gave up 6 bases, with 13 bases separating them. The chain's CDR3 is CASSEWGRFAGELFF. The CDR3 DNA follows: TGTGCCAGCAGTGAATGGGGGAGATTCGCCGGGGAGCTGTTTTTT.

V and J are TRBV4-2 and TRBJ1-2, with 7 bases matching TRBD1. V trimming: 0 bases; J trimming: 6 bases; junction bases outside the gene matches: 7. This CDR3 comprises 15 residues. Per the germline V gene, CDR1 is LGHNA and CDR2 is YNFKEQ. CDR3 sequence (DNA): TGTGCCAGCAGCCAAGAGAAGGGGGCGGTCCATGGCTACACCTTC. This codes for CASSQEKGAVHGYTF.

The rearrangement joins TRBV7-9 to TRBJ2-6; D may match TRBD1 or TRBD2 (5 bases each). Trimming removed 4 bases from V and 3 bases from J, with 16 bases in between. The CDR3 is 17 residues long. Per germline, CDR1 SEHNR and CDR2 FQNEAQ (reference sequence). Here the CDR3 DNA reads TGTGCCAGCAGCTATTATGCCGGGACGAGTGGGGCCAACGTCCTGACTTTC. Translating it yields CASSYYAGTSGANVLTF.

This clonotype was found a few times. CDR3 region: CASSLAQGPPLHF. CDR3 nucleotides: TGTGCCAGCAGCTTAGCACAGGGACCACCCCTCCACTTT. The chain carries TRBV7-9 and TRBJ1-6, with a tentative D call TRBD1 (6 bases). Trimming removed 0 bases at V and 11 bases at J, with 8 bases between. The CDR3 has 13 amino acids. Germline V gene sequence: CDR1 SEHNR, CDR2 FQNEAQ (reference sequence).

The chain employs TRBV7-9 and TRBJ1-5; 7 bases fit TRBD1. V lost 10 bases, J lost 4 bases, and 4 bases stayed unmatched. Looked up from germline, CDR1 is SEHNR and CDR2 is FQNEAQ (reference sequence). The CDR3 length is 12 residues. The CDR3 nucleotides are TGTGCCATCGGGACAGATAATCAGCCCCAGCATTTT. Translation gives CAIGTDNQPQHF.

V gene TRBV10-3 combines with J gene TRBJ2-7; D may be TRBD1 (7 bases). Germline CDR1 is ENHRY and CDR2 is SYGVKD. The CDR3 totals 16 residues. V shed 6 bases and J shed 0 bases, with 18 bases lying between them. Here the CDR3 DNA reads TGTGCCATCAGCGGAGGGGGCGCCTCGACCTCCTACGAGCAGTACTTC. It encodes CAISGGGASTSYEQYF.

The gene calls are TRBV7-9 and TRBJ1-2; tentatively, D is TRBD1 (6 bases). Trimming stripped 5 bases from V and 3 bases from J, with 10 bases between. CDR1 SEHNR and CDR2 FQNEAQ come from the germline V gene (reference sequence). The CDR3 has 13 amino acids. The DNA for the CDR3 is TGTGCCAGCAGCCGACAGGTAGACTATGGCTACACCTTC. It encodes CASSRQVDYGYTF.

This rearrangement joins TRBV29-1 to TRBJ1-2; TRBD1 aligns across 9 bases. Losses at the gene ends were 0 bases for V and 4 bases for J; bases not matched to a gene: 3. The CDR3 covers 14 residues. CDR1 is SQVTM, CDR2 ANQGSEA, per germline. The CDR3 spells CSVEEGTGIYGYTF. CDR3 DNA: TGCAGCGTTGAAGAAGGGACAGGGATCTATGGCTACACCTTC.

V usage is TRBV4-2 and J usage is TRBJ1-2; D gene ambiguous. Per the germline V gene, CDR1 is LGHNA and CDR2 is YNFKEQ. V lost 3 bases and J lost 5, with 13 bases in between. This CDR3 has 14 residues. The CDR3 here is CASSQPETAYGYTF. The CDR3 DNA sequence: TGTGCCAGCAGCCAGCCCGAAACAGCGTATGGCTACACCTTC.

The gene calls are TRBV2 and TRBJ1-1; D is unresolved. V lost 6 bases and J lost 1, with 21 bases in between. The CDR3 covers 17 residues. Germline assignment: CDR1 SNHLY and CDR2 FYNNEI. CDR3 sequence: CASRGIVVDAGNTEAFF. CDR3 nucleotide sequence: TGTGCCAGCAGAGGAATTGTCGTAGACGCCGGGAACACTGAAGCTTTCTTT.

This clonotype was seen a few times. J is TRBJ2-1 and V is TRBV15; D possibly corresponds to TRBD1 (5 bases). This CDR3 has 15 amino acids. Trimming shortened V by 5 bases and J by 7 bases, and 18 bases separated the two germline ends. Looked up from germline, CDR1 is LNHNV and CDR2 is YYDKDF (reference sequence). The DNA for the CDR3 is TGTGCCACCAGCTTAACAGGCTTGGCCGGGAATGAGCAGTTCTTC. It specifies CATSLTGLAGNEQFF.

This clonotype was recorded many times. V gene TRBV7-9 combines with J gene TRBJ1-1; a weak D match, TRBD1 (5 bases). V lost 3 bases and J lost 4, with 15 bases in between. CDR3 length: 15 residues. Germline V gene sequence: CDR1 SEHNR, CDR2 FQNEAQ (reference sequence). CDR3 bases: TGTGCCAGCAGCTTTTCCGGGACCCGCGGCACTGAAGCTTTCTTT. Its translation: CASSFSGTRGTEAFF. Full variable domain (outside the CDR3, taken from reference TRBV7-9 and TRBJ1-1): DTGVSQNPRHKITKRGQNVTFRCDPISEHNRLYWYRQTLGQGPEFLTYFQNEAQLEKSRLLSDRFSAERPKGSFSTLEIQRTEQGDSAMYLCASSFSGTRGTEAFFGQGTRLTVV.

The chain has TRBV7-8 and TRBJ2-7, with TRBD2 identical over 8 bases. Losses at the gene ends were 8 bases for V and 2 bases for J; bases not matched to a gene: 8. There are 14 residues in the CDR3. Per germline, CDR1 SGHVS and CDR2 FQNEAQ. The CDR3 sequence: CASQVREGTYEQYF. The CDR3, as DNA: TGTGCCAGCCAAGTCCGGGAGGGTACCTACGAGCAGTACTTC.

J is TRBJ1-5 and V is TRBV2; a possible D gene is TRBD1 (6 bases). The CDR3 spans 15 residues. The germline gives CDR1 SNHLY, CDR2 FYNNEI. Between the trimmed V and J ends, which lost 10 bases and 0 bases, there was a span of 16 bases. Here the CDR3 DNA reads TGTGCCATGGGACACCTCTACGATAGCAATCAGCCCCAGCATTTT. Its translation: CAMGHLYDSNQPQHF.

The chain employs TRBV7-9 and TRBJ2-5, with 8 positions matching TRBD1. Germline-derived CDR1 and CDR2 are SEHNR and FQNEAQ (reference sequence). The V segment lost 5 bases and the J segment 4 bases; nucleotides outside the gene matches: 3. This CDR3 has 13 residues. The CDR3 protein is CASSTRGPETQYF. The CDR3 DNA reads TGTGCCAGCAGCACCAGGGGGCCAGAGACCCAGTACTTC.

The chain combines TRBV5-6 with TRBJ1-6, with 8 nucleotides matching TRBD1. Germline-derived CDR1 and CDR2 are SGHDT and YYEEEE. This CDR3 contains 17 residues. The ends lost 0 bases at V and 6 bases at J; junction bases unmatched: 8. This chain's CDR3 is CASSLGGYRGSNSPLHF. The CDR3 DNA follows: TGTGCCAGCAGCTTGGGGGGATACAGGGGGAGTAATTCACCCCTCCACTTT.

J is TRBJ2-5 and V is TRBV12-3 or TRBV12-4; 9 bases line up with TRBD2. CDR3 size: 16 residues. J was trimmed by 1 base and V by 4 bases; bases with no gene match: 7. The CDR3 DNA reads as TGTGCCAGCAGTTCTAATTTAGCGGGAGCCCAAGAGACCCAGTACTTC. It translates to CASSSNLAGAQETQYF.

This clonotype was counted only a few times. The V gene is TRBV11-2, the J gene TRBJ2-2, with D perhaps assigned TRBD1 or TRBD2 (5 bases each). The ends were cut back, 5 bases at V and 6 bases at J, with 19 bases in the middle. Germline V gene data show CDR1 as SGHAT and CDR2 as FQNNGV. The CDR3 sequence is 16 residues long. CDR3 bases: TGTGCCAGCAGCCCGACATCAGGGACGGCGGCCGGGGAGCTGTTTTTT. Translation: CASSPTSGTAAGELFF.

This clonotype was seen more than once but under ten times. V usage is TRBV20-1 and J usage is TRBJ2-1; 10 bases are shared with TRBD2. Trimming at V came to 1 base and at J to 3 bases, leaving 15 bases not matched to a gene. Germline lookup yields CDR1 DFQATT and CDR2 SNEGSKA (reference sequence). The CDR3 runs to 19 residues. The CDR3 nucleotides are TGCAGTGCTAGAGGGGACCGGACTAGCGGACGGGAGGACTACAATGAGCAGTTCTTC. As protein: CSARGDRTSGREDYNEQFF.